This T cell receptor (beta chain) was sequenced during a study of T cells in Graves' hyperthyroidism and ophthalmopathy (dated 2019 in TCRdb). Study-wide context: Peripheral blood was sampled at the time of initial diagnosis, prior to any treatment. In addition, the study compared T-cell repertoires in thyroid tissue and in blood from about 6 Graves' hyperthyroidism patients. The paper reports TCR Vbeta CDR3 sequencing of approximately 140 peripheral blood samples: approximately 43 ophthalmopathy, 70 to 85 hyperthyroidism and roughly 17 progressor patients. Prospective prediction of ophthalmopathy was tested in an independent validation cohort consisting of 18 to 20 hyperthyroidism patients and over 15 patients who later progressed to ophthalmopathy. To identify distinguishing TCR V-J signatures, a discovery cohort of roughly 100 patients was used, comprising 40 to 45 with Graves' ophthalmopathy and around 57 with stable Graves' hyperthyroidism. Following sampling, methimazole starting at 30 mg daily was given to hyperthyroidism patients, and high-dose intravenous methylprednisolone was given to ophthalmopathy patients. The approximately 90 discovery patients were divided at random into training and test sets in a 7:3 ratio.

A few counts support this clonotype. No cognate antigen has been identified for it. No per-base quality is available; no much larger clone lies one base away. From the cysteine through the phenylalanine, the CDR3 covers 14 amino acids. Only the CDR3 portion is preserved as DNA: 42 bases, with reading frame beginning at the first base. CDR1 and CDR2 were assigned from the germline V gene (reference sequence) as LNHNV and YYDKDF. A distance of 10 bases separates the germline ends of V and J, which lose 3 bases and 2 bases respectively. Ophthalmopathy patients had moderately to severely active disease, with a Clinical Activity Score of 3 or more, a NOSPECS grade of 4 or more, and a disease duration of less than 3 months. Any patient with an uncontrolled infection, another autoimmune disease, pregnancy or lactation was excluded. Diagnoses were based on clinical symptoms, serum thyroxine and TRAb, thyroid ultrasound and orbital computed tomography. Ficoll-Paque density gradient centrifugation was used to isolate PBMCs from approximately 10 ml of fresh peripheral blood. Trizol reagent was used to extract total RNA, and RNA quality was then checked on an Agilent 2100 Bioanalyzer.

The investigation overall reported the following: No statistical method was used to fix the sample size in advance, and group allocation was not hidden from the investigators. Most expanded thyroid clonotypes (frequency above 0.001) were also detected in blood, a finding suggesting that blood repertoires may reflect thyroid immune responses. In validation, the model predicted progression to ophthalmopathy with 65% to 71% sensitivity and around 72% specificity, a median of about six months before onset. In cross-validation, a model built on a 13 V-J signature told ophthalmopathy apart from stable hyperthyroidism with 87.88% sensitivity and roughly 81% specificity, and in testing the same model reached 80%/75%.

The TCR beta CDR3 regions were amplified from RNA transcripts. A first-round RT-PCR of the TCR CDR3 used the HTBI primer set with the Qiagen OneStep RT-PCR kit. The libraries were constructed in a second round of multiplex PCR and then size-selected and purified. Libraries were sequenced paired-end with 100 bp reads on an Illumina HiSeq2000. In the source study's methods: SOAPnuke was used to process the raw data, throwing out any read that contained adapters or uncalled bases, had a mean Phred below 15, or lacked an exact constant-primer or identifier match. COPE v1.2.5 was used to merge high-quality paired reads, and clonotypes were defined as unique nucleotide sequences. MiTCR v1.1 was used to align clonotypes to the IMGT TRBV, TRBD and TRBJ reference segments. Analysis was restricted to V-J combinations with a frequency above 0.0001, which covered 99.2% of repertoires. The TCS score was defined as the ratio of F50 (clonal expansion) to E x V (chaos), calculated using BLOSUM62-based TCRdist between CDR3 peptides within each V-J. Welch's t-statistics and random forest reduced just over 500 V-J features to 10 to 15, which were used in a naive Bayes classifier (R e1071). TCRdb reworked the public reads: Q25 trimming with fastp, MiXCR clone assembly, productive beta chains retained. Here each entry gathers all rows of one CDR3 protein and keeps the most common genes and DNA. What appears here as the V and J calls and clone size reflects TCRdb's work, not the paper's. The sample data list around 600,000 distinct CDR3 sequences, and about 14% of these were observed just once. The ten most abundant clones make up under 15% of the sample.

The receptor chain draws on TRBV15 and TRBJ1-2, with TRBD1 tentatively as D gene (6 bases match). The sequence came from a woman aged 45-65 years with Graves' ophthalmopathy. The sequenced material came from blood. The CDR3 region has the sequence CATSRGGGNYGYTF. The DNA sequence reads TGTGCCACCAGCAGGGGAGGGGGGAACTATGGCTACACCTTC.